This T cell receptor (beta chain) was obtained from a study of blood T cell repertoires in COVID-19. Profiling relied on immunoSEQ multiplex PCR, and the TCRdb table lists in-frame clones only, not all of them. The sample has roughly 63,000 clones; less than 85% are singletons. The CDR3 length is 12 residues. From germline, CDR1 is MNHNY and CDR2 SVGAGI (reference sequence). Trimming removed 8 bases from V and 10 bases from J; junction bases left unmatched: 7. The sequenced sample consisted of peripheral blood. This clonotype originated in a human donor in a cohort sampled during active COVID-19. The chain couples TRBV6-6 to TRBJ2-1, with 8 nucleotides matching TRBD2. CDR3 sequence: CASFHRGGEQFF. CDR3 bases: TGTGCCAGCTTCCACCGGGGGGGGGAGCAGTTCTTC.